This paragraph reports one T cell receptor (beta chain). Germline V gives CDR1 LGHDT, CDR2 YNNKEL (reference sequence). CDR3 length equals 15 residues. The V and J ends lost 1 base and 5 bases respectively, with 12 bases between them. These data belong to a study of blood T cell repertoires in COVID-19. Background on the study: Donors in the United States, Italy and Spain gave samples during acute or convalescent COVID-19.

In the original processing: Amplification from reference gene primers served as the basis for estimated nucleated cell counts. Sequencing was performed with immunoSEQ multiplex PCR; in TCRdb, only in-frame clones are kept and a portion is missing. V and J calls and clone size come straight from that table; D and trimming were deduced from the DNA. Of about 73,000 clones listed, 75% to 90% are singletons. Sequencing used peripheral blood. This TCR was sampled from a man aged 80 or over with acute or convalescent COVID-19. The gene calls are TRBV3-1 (or the pseudogene TRBV3-2) and TRBJ2-1, with a possible D match to TRBD2 (7 bases). The CDR3 region is CASSQVVGGDNEQFF. The CDR3 DNA reads TGTGCCAGCAGCCAAGTCGTAGGGGGGGACAATGAGCAGTTCTTC.